The 14 T cell receptor beta chains given below trace back to one sample, sequenced in a study of control samples from healthy donors and cancer patients. Repertoires were generated with immunoSEQ multiplex PCR, while TCRdb's copy carries only in-frame clones and drops some. The sample contains around 50,000 clones, around 93% of which appear only once. The specimen was PBMCs. These TCRs come from a young man with colorectal cancer.

CDR3 amino acids: CASSTGRGNTEAFF. Here the CDR3 DNA reads TGTGCCAGCAGCACGGGCCGAGGAAACACTGAAGCTTTCTTT. The J gene is TRBJ1-1, the V gene TRBV9; no clear D. Trimming took 4 bases from V and 2 from J, leaving 12 bases between them. This CDR3 region has 14 residues. Germline CDR1 and CDR2: SGDLS and YYNGEE.

This clone was detected a few times. The chain joins TRBV3-1 (or the pseudogene TRBV3-2) to TRBJ2-2, with 8 nucleotides matching TRBD1. This CDR3 spans 16 amino acids. V lost 8 bases and J lost 3; bases outside the gene matches: 11. Germline lookup yields CDR1 LGHDT and CDR2 YNNKEL (reference sequence). The chain's CDR3 is CASHMQGARDTGELFF. CDR3 nucleotide sequence: TGTGCCAGCCATATGCAGGGGGCGAGGGACACCGGGGAGCTGTTTTTT.

The chain couples TRBV27 to TRBJ1-2; D is perhaps TRBD1 (5 bases). The CDR3 loop spans 14 amino acids. V dropped 0 bases and J dropped 6 bases, with 11 bases sitting between them. Germline V gives CDR1 MNHEY, CDR2 SMNVEV (reference sequence). The CDR3 is CASSLSPGMDGYTF. In nucleotides, the CDR3 is TGTGCCAGCAGTTTATCTCCAGGGATGGATGGCTACACCTTC.

This chain joins TRBV5-8 and TRBJ1-1; a possible D gene is TRBD1 (5 bases). Germline V gene data show CDR1 as SGHTS and CDR2 as YDEGEE. This CDR3 has 14 residues. Trimming left V 3 bases short and J 11 bases short, with 20 bases between. In DNA form, the CDR3 reads TGTGCCAGCAGCTCCATTCGACCGGGGACGGGGGCTTTCTTT. Protein: CASSSIRPGTGAFF.

The chain joins TRBV5-1 to TRBJ2-6; D remains unclear. The CDR3 runs to 18 residues. The germline V gene encodes CDR1 SGHRS and CDR2 YFSETQ. Trimming removed 4 bases at V and 0 bases at J, with 17 bases between. CDR3 amino acids: CASSLDLFPLSGANVLTF. The CDR3 DNA reads as TGCGCCAGCAGCCTGGACCTTTTCCCCCTCTCTGGGGCCAACGTCCTGACTTTC.

CDR3 nucleotide sequence: TGTGCCAGCATCTTTTTTGGGGAGCGGGGAGGTGTTAATGAGCAGTTCTTC. The encoded protein is CASIFFGERGGVNEQFF. This sequence joins TRBV12-1 and TRBJ2-1; TRBD2, the D gene given by the table, was not confirmed from the DNA. TRBV12-1 is recorded as a pseudogene. CDR3 size: 17 residues.

The CDR3 protein is CASSVGSRRNEKLFF. The CDR3 nucleotides read TGTGCCAGCAGCGTAGGGAGCAGGAGGAATGAAAAACTGTTTTTT. This rearrangement joins TRBV9 to TRBJ1-4, with D hard to call. The V gene's germline CDR1 is SGDLS and CDR2 YYNGEE. With 0 bases removed from V and 5 bases from J, the gap between germline ends came to 11 bases. The CDR3 length is 15 residues.

The CDR3 DNA follows: TGTGCAAGTCGCCCCGGGACTCAGAACACCGGGGAGCTGTTTTTT. This sequence encodes CASRPGTQNTGELFF. This chain connects TRBV12-2 to TRBJ2-2; the table's D gene call, TRBD2, was not cross checked with the DNA. TRBV12-2 counts as a pseudogene. The CDR3 runs to 15 residues.

The chain carries TRBV4-2 and TRBJ2-7, with TRBD1 identical over 8 bases. This CDR3 is built from 14 residues. V trimming: 0 bases; J trimming: 9 bases; junction bases outside the gene matches: 7. Germline V gives CDR1 LGHNA, CDR2 YNFKEQ. CDR3 protein: CASSQDRQGRRQYF. In nucleotides, the CDR3 is TGTGCCAGCAGCCAAGATCGACAGGGGAGAAGGCAGTACTTC.

The chain carries TRBV9 and TRBJ2-1; 10 positions agree with TRBD2. V gave up 3 bases and J gave up 7 bases; unmatched junction bases: 7. The CDR3 totals 15 residues. Germline lookup yields CDR1 SGDLS and CDR2 YYNGEE. CDR3 sequence: CASSESGGALNEQFF. The CDR3, as DNA: TGTGCCAGCAGCGAAAGCGGGGGGGCCTTGAATGAGCAGTTCTTC.

This chain links TRBV7-9 with TRBJ2-7; D possibly corresponds to TRBD2 (6 bases). V lost 2 bases and J lost 6, with 11 bases in between. CDR1 and CDR2 (germline): SEHNR, FQNEAQ (reference sequence). The CDR3 totals 13 residues. CDR3 DNA sequence: TGTGCCAGCAGCTTAACGTTCGGGGGCGAGCAGTACTTC. It is translated as CASSLTFGGEQYF.

The gene calls are TRBV4-3 and TRBJ1-3; possibly TRBD1 for D (6 bases). Trimming removed 1 base at V and 0 bases at J, with 16 bases between. The CDR3 consists of 18 residues. Per the germline V gene, CDR1 is LGHNA and CDR2 is YSLEER. The CDR3 DNA is TGCGCCAGCAGCCAAGGGGGTCTCAGGGGAAGCTCTGGAAACACCATATATTTT. Its protein product is CASSQGGLRGSSGNTIYF.

The genes are TRBV2 and TRBJ2-3, with TRBD1 identical over 8 bases. CDR1 and CDR2 (germline): SNHLY, FYNNEI. The CDR3 is 15 amino acids. Trimming cost V 3 bases and J 3 bases; bases outside gene matches: 5. CDR3 DNA: TGTGCCAGCAGTGAGGGACAGGTGTTGACAGATACGCAGTATTTT. Encoded protein: CASSEGQVLTDTQYF.

The chain links TRBV6-2 or TRBV6-3 to TRBJ2-7; D gene ambiguous. This CDR3 has 15 amino acids. The V end was cut by 0 bases, the J end by 3 bases, with 12 bases between. Germline assignment: CDR1 MNHEY and CDR2 SVGEGT. The CDR3 DNA follows: TGTGCCAGCAGTTACTCGGCTGTAGTGAGCTACGAGCAGTACTTC. Translated: CASSYSAVVSYEQYF.